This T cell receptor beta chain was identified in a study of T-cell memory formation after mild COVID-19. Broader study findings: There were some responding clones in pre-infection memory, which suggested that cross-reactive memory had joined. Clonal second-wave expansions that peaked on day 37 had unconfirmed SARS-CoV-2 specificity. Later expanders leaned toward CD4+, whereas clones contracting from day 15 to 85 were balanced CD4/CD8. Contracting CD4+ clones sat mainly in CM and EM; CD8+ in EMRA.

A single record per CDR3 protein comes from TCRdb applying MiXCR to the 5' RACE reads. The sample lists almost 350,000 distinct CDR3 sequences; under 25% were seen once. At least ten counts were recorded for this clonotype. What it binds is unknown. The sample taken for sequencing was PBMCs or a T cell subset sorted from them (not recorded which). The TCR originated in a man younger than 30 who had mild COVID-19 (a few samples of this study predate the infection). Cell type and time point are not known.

The CDR3, as DNA: TGTGCCAGCAGCGGCACAGGGGCCGGCTATGGCTACACCTTC. This translates into CASSGTGAGYGYTF. This chain joins TRBV9 and TRBJ1-2; 7 positions agree with TRBD1. The CDR3 is 14 residues long. Germline trimming cut 3 bases from V and 4 bases from J; bases unmatched to any gene: 6. Germline V lookup: CDR1 SGDLS, CDR2 YYNGEE.